One sample yielded the 23 T cell receptor beta chains listed below, sequenced in a study of vaccination and CD4 T cells after COVID-19. Sequencing of the DNA from cultured CD4+ T cells was carried out with the Oncomine TCR Beta short-read assay. A single record per CDR3 protein comes from TCRdb applying MiXCR to the PCR reads. The sample carries over 14,000 distinct CDR3 sequences, around 57% recorded once. Which antigens these TCRs recognize remains unknown. The treatment is: 10-day PBMC culture with coronavirus spike peptide pools or control peptides (ViraFEST assay). The sample was CD4+ T cells from blood, cultured in vitro. Receptors were obtained from a human donor who had recovered from COVID-19.

V gene TRBV19 combines with J gene TRBJ2-7, with TRBD1 matching 8 bases. The J segment lost 0 bases and the V segment lost 5 bases, leaving 6 bases of the junction unmatched. Germline CDR1 LNHDA, CDR2 SQIVND (reference sequence). CDR3 length: 15 amino acids. In DNA, the CDR3 is TGTGCCAGTAGTTTGGGACAGGCAAACTCCTACGAGCAGTACTTC. Its translation is CASSLGQANSYEQYF.

This clonotype was observed a single time. V and J are TRBV7-2 and TRBJ1-1, with D possibly being TRBD1 (5 bases). V gave up 2 bases and J gave up 1 base, with 11 bases separating them. The CDR3 contains 15 residues. Germline-derived CDR1 and CDR2 are SGHTA and FQGNSA. This CDR3 reads CASSLMFGGNTEAFF. In DNA form, the CDR3 reads TGTGCCAGCAGCTTAATGTTTGGGGGGAACACTGAAGCTTTCTTT.

CDR3: CASSPNLGDTQYF. For the CDR3, the DNA is TGTGCCAGCAGCCCGAACCTCGGAGATACGCAGTATTTT. The chain carries TRBV11-2 and TRBJ2-3; D ambiguous. From germline, CDR1 is SGHAT and CDR2 FQNNGV. The germline V and J ends were trimmed by 5 bases and 5 bases, with 11 bases remaining between them. The CDR3 spans 13 residues.

This clonotype was counted a few times. The V call is TRBV20-1, the J call TRBJ1-2; D is possibly TRBD1 (6 bases). Germline V gene sequence: CDR1 DFQATT, CDR2 SNEGSKA (reference sequence). The CDR3 is 14 residues long. V was cut by 3 bases and J by 5 bases, with 16 bases left in between. The CDR3 is CSAREGVKVYGYTF. CDR3 nucleotides: TGCAGTGCTAGGGAGGGGGTTAAAGTGTATGGCTACACCTTC.

The table lists this clonotype with a count of one. This sequence joins TRBV24-1 and TRBJ1-4; D gene unclear. Germline CDR1 reads KGHDR; CDR2 reads SFDVKD. V lost 2 bases to trimming and J lost 8 bases, with 8 bases between them. The CDR3 covers 13 residues. CDR3 residues: CATSDSLGEKLFF. CDR3 sequence (DNA): TGTGCCACCAGTGATTCTCTCGGAGAAAAACTGTTTTTT.

This clonotype was found a few times. Here the CDR3 reads CASREGAGPYGYTF. CDR3 bases: TGTGCCAGCAGAGAGGGCGCGGGTCCGTATGGCTACACCTTC. The rearrangement uses TRBV6-1 and TRBJ1-2, with D hard to call. V lost 6 bases and J lost 5, with 16 bases in between. The V gene's germline CDR1 is MNHNS and CDR2 SASEGT. CDR3 length: 14 amino acids.

The chain joins TRBV28 to TRBJ1-5, with D possibly matching TRBD1 (6 bases). Germline CDR1 is MDHEN and CDR2 is SYDVKM. Trimming took 6 bases from V and 6 from J, leaving 15 bases between them. CDR3 length equals 14 residues. The CDR3 region is CASRAGELAQPQHF. The CDR3 nucleotides are TGTGCCAGCAGAGCAGGGGAATTGGCTCAGCCCCAGCATTTT.

This CDR3 is CASSPRGGHQGEAFF. The CDR3 nucleotides are TGTGCCAGCTCACCACGGGGGGGGCACCAGGGTGAAGCTTTCTTT. V and J are TRBV18 and TRBJ1-1; a possible D gene is TRBD1 (6 bases). V was pared by 1 base and J by 7 bases, with 16 bases between. The CDR3 spans 15 residues. From germline, CDR1 is KGHSH and CDR2 LQKENI.

This clonotype was seen once. The gene calls are TRBV5-1 and TRBJ2-3, with D tentatively TRBD1 or TRBD2 (5 bases each). CDR3 length: 14 residues. Deletions cut 6 bases from V and 4 bases from J, with 15 bases between. Per germline, CDR1 SGHRS and CDR2 YFSETQ. CDR3 loop: CASMRTQGPDTQYF. The CDR3 DNA follows: TGCGCCAGCATGCGGACTCAGGGCCCAGATACGCAGTATTTT.

The chain has TRBV20-1 and TRBJ1-2, with TRBD1 identical over 11 bases. Per germline, CDR1 DFQATT and CDR2 SNEGSKA (reference sequence). Losses at the gene ends were 2 bases for V and 3 bases for J; bases not matched to a gene: 11. This CDR3 has 17 amino acids. The CDR3 spells CSARNRGTGGRDYGYTF. The CDR3 bases are TGCAGTGCTAGAAACAGGGGGACAGGGGGGAGGGACTATGGCTACACCTTC.

This chain uses TRBV7-3 with TRBJ2-5; no clear D gene. There are 14 residues in the CDR3. With 2 bases removed from V and 1 base from J, the gap between germline ends came to 8 bases. The germline V gene encodes CDR1 SGHTA and CDR2 FQGTGA. The CDR3 loop is CASSLLPSQETQYF. The CDR3 DNA reads as TGTGCCAGCAGCTTACTCCCGTCCCAAGAGACCCAGTACTTC.

This chain links TRBV28 with TRBJ1-1, with 8 bases fitting TRBD1. The CDR3 covers 18 residues. Germline values: CDR1 MDHEN, CDR2 SYDVKM. V lost 3 bases, J lost 1 base, and 13 bases stayed unmatched. CDR3 bases: TGTGCCAGCAGTTTGCCCAGGGGGCCAGGGGGTGGGAACACTGAAGCTTTCTTT. It is translated as CASSLPRGPGGGNTEAFF.

This clonotype is deemed large. This rearrangement joins TRBV20-1 to TRBJ2-1, with 7 bases identical to TRBD2. Germline CDR1 reads DFQATT; CDR2 reads SNEGSKA (reference sequence). J gave up 7 bases and V 6 bases, and 6 bases lay outside the gene matches. This CDR3 contains 12 residues. Here the CDR3 reads CSAKRDWNEQFF. CDR3 DNA sequence: TGCAGTGCGAAGCGGGATTGGAATGAGCAGTTCTTC.

V usage is TRBV4-2 and J usage is TRBJ2-5, with D unclear. The CDR3 consists of 14 residues. Trimming removed 4 bases at V and 0 bases at J, with 9 bases between. The germline gives CDR1 LGHNA, CDR2 YNFKEQ. The CDR3 DNA follows: TGTGCCAGCAGCCGAGGACGGTACCAAGAGACCCAGTACTTC. It is translated as CASSRGRYQETQYF.

V gene TRBV12-3 or TRBV12-4 combines with J gene TRBJ1-5, with D possibly matching TRBD1 (5 bases). V was pared by 7 bases and J by 5 bases, with 12 bases between. The CDR3 consists of 13 residues. The CDR3 spells CASNGHVDQPQHF. The CDR3 DNA reads as TGTGCCAGCAACGGACACGTGGATCAGCCCCAGCATTTT.

The CDR3 sequence: CATVDGVDQPQHF. The CDR3, as DNA: TGTGCCACTGTGGACGGGGTGGATCAGCCCCAGCATTTT. This rearrangement joins TRBV6-1 to TRBJ1-5; D call uncertain. Looked up from germline, CDR1 is MNHNS and CDR2 is SASEGT. The CDR3 contains 13 residues. Trimming stripped 10 bases from V and 5 bases from J, with 15 bases between.

This chain joins TRBV7-2 and TRBJ2-3; 7 bases are shared with TRBD1. The CDR3 is 15 amino acids. V was clipped by 2 bases and J by 1 base; unmatched bases: 3. Looked up from germline, CDR1 is SGHTA and CDR2 is FQGNSA. CDR3 nucleotides: TGTGCCAGCAGCTTAAGAGGGGGCGGCACAGATACGCAGTATTTT. The encoded protein is CASSLRGGGTDTQYF.

V is TRBV5-1 and J is TRBJ2-5; 9 bases align to TRBD2. CDR3 size: 15 residues. J lost 5 bases, V lost 0 bases, and 5 bases had no gene match. The V gene's germline CDR1 is SGHRS and CDR2 YFSETQ. The CDR3 DNA is TGCGCCAGCAGCTTGGGCGTTAGCGGGAGTGAGACCCAGTACTTC. Translation gives CASSLGVSGSETQYF.

This chain joins TRBV4-2 and TRBJ2-5; D remains unclear. The germline CDR1 and CDR2 sequences are LGHNA and YNFKEQ. Trimming cost V 1 base and J 5 bases, with 11 bases left between them. CDR3 length: 14 residues. The CDR3 region has the DNA TGTGCCAGCAGCCAAGTTCAGAGAGGCGAGACCCAGTACTTC. Its protein is CASSQVQRGETQYF.

The rearrangement uses TRBV28 and TRBJ1-6; weak D call: TRBD1 (5 bases). V lost 4 bases and J 2 bases, leaving 30 bases between the germline ends. The CDR3 is 22 residues long. Germline assignment: CDR1 MDHEN and CDR2 SYDVKM. DNA of the CDR3: TGTGCCAGCAGTTCATTCTGGCCCCCCATCGGGGCGCCTAGCACCTATAATTCACCCCTCCACTTT. Encoded protein: CASSSFWPPIGAPSTYNSPLHF. The full variable domain, rest sourced from reference TRBV28 and TRBJ1-6, is DVKVTQSSRYLVKRTGEKVFLECVQDMDHENMFWYRQDPGLGLRLIYFSYDVKMKEKGDIPEGYSVSREKKERFSLILESASTNQTSMYLCASSSFWPPIGAPSTYNSPLHFGNGTRLTVT.

The chain carries TRBV14 and TRBJ2-1; 13 bases are a match to TRBD2. Germline lookup yields CDR1 SGHDN and CDR2 FVKESK. This CDR3 comprises 19 residues. Germline trimming cut 0 bases from V and 4 bases from J; bases unmatched to any gene: 9. The chain's CDR3 is CASSQDPGLAGAGYNEQFF. The DNA of the CDR3 is TGTGCCAGCAGCCAAGATCCCGGACTAGCGGGAGCTGGTTACAATGAGCAGTTCTTC.

The rearrangement links TRBV25-1 to TRBJ2-3, with TRBD2 matching 9 bases. Trimming cost V 2 bases and J 4 bases; bases outside gene matches: 10. Germline V gives CDR1 MGHDK, CDR2 SYGVNS. The CDR3 has 17 amino acids. The CDR3 region is CASSENSHGGRADTQYF. CDR3 nucleotide sequence: TGTGCCAGCAGTGAAAACTCCCACGGCGGGAGGGCAGATACGCAGTATTTT.

CDR3 residues: CSAGRGPETQYF. CDR3 in DNA: TGCAGTGCCGGTCGGGGGCCGGAGACCCAGTACTTC. This chain joins TRBV20-1 and TRBJ2-5, with D perhaps TRBD1 or TRBD2 (6 bases each). The CDR3 has 12 residues. Trimming stripped 6 bases from V and 5 bases from J, with 13 bases between. The germline V gene encodes CDR1 DFQATT and CDR2 SNEGSKA (reference sequence).